This T cell receptor (beta chain) was obtained from a study of blood T cells in healthy people across ages. The use of a sample-barcoded 5' primer and a J-beta primer mix characterized a second PCR of 7 to 11 cycles. Each CDR3 protein is one row after TCRdb ran MiXCR on the 5' RACE reads. Among about a million distinct CDR3 sequences listed, roughly 51% were seen once. CDR3 length: 12 amino acids. V lost 5 bases and J lost 1, with 5 bases in between. With respect to this clonotype: What it binds is not known.

General study points: The study regarded diversity estimates from one million T cells as underestimates. When set beside aged donors, long-lived donors presented more naive CD4+ cells and higher diversity.

The chain combines TRBV12-3 or TRBV12-4 with TRBJ1-2; D unclear. The sample taken for sequencing was blood. The receptor's source is a woman between 55 and 75 years old in good health. The CDR3 region is CASSTGNYGYTF. The CDR3 coding sequence is TGTGCCAGCAGTACCGGTAACTATGGCTACACCTTC.